Below are 5 T cell receptor beta chains sequenced from a single sample in a study of immune heterogeneity within non-small cell lung tumors. It was a multiplex PCR that amplified TCR beta CDR3, with 32 V and 13 J primers. TCRdb re-called the multiplex PCR reads through MiXCR, storing one row per CDR3 protein. The sample consists of 21,000 or so distinct CDR3 sequences, about 30% of them appearing once. The authors used 550 to 750 ng of bulk tumor genomic DNA per sample as template. Every primary tumor yielded several biopsies, spaced far apart, that were taken during surgery. Curative surgery was performed on patients who had untreated, newly diagnosed non-small cell lung cancer. The sequencing input was lung tumor tissue. The source is a middle-aged man with non-small cell lung cancer.

In its sample, this clonotype was seen a few times. One end of the junction does not line up with germline, which may come from a read error. This chain connects TRBV5-1 to TRBJ2-2; 10 bases map to TRBD1. CDR1 is SGHRS and CDR2 is YFSETQ in the germline V gene. The CDR3 is 16 amino acids. CDR3 coding DNA: TGTGCCAGCAGCTTGCGAGGGGACAGGGGCACCGGGGAGCTGTTTTTT. It encodes CASSLRGDRGTGELFF.

This clonotype has ten or more counts. This chain uses TRBV30 with TRBJ1-3; weak D call: TRBD1 (5 bases). CDR1 is GTSNPN and CDR2 is SVGIG in the germline V gene (reference sequence). The V gene lost 0 bases and the J gene lost 2 bases, with 8 bases spanning the gap. There are 14 residues in the CDR3. CDR3 amino acids: CAWSVGGAGNTIYF. The CDR3, as DNA: TGTGCCTGGAGTGTAGGAGGGGCTGGAAACACCATATATTTT.

Judged by abundance, this clonotype is medium-sized. The gene calls are TRBV11-2 and TRBJ2-7; D remains unclear. The V end was cut by 3 bases, the J end by 1 base, with 1 base between. This CDR3 spans 11 amino acids. From germline, CDR1 is SGHAT and CDR2 FQNNGV. In nucleotides, the CDR3 is TGTGCCAGCAGCTTTTCCTACGAGCAGTACTTC. Protein sequence: CASSFSYEQYF.

About this clonotype: With a much larger clone just one base away, this may be a read error. This chain joins TRBV2 and TRBJ2-2; possibly TRBD1 or TRBD2 for D (6 bases each). Per the germline V gene, CDR1 is SNHLY and CDR2 is FYNNEI. Deletions cut 4 bases from V and 5 bases from J, with 14 bases between. There are 15 residues in the CDR3. Here the CDR3 reads CASSGVRGRTGELFF. The CDR3 nucleotides read TGTGCCAGCAGTGGGGTTAGGGGGAGGACCGGGGAGCTGTTTTTT.

V and J are TRBV6-1 and TRBJ2-2; TRBD2 might be the D (6 bases). Trimming pared 3 bases from V and 4 bases from J, leaving 12 bases between. The CDR3 sequence is 15 residues long. CDR1 is MNHNS and CDR2 is SASEGT in the germline V gene. The CDR3 loop is CASSEVLGGTGELFF. CDR3 in DNA: TGTGCCAGCAGTGAGGTTCTGGGGGGCACCGGGGAGCTGTTTTTT.